This TCR beta chain is drawn from a study of blood T cells in healthy people across ages. A J-beta primer mix and a sample-barcoded 5' primer were used in a second PCR of about 7 to 11 cycles. In TCRdb, the 5' RACE reads were re-called with MiXCR into one record per CDR3 protein. The data hold approximately 490,000 distinct CDR3 sequences, with around 24% observed a single time. V shed 2 bases and J shed 2 bases, with 15 bases lying between them. The germline V gene has CDR1 LNHNV and CDR2 YYDKDF (reference sequence). The length of the CDR3 is 16 residues. In this sample, this clonotype turned up many times. The sample was also linked to a second study, of T cells of mothers and their children.

This clonotype was sampled from a boy younger than 18 in good health. This chain joins TRBV15 and TRBJ2-5; the D gene is possibly TRBD1 (5 bases). Sequencing input: blood. The CDR3 is CATSRPHRTRQETQYF. CDR3 nucleotide sequence: TGTGCCACCAGCAGACCCCACAGGACGCGACAAGAGACCCAGTACTTC. Complete variable domain (other parts from reference TRBV15 and TRBJ2-5): DAMVIQNPRYQVTQFGKPVTLSCSQTLNHNVMYWYQQKSSQAPKLLFHYYDKDFNNEADTPDNFQSRRPNTSFCFLDIRSPGLGDTAMYLCATSRPHRTRQETQYFGPGTRLLVL.